A single sample is the source of the 14 T cell receptor beta chains below, sequenced in a study of T cell changes during pregnancy in multiple sclerosis. Sequencing was performed with immunoSEQ multiplex PCR; in TCRdb, only in-frame clones are kept and a portion is missing. The table includes more than 35,000 clones, about 88% detected once. The sequences come from CD4+ T cells from peripheral blood mononuclear cells, collected in the first trimester of pregnancy. These receptors were collected from a female donor with multiple sclerosis, enrolled in a pregnancy study.

The chain employs TRBV6-1 and TRBJ2-3; D is perhaps TRBD2 (7 bases). The ends were cut back, 1 base at V and 5 bases at J, with 13 bases in the middle. In germline, CDR1 is MNHNS, CDR2 SASEGT. The CDR3 is made up of 15 amino acids. The CDR3 here is CASSEEGGRLDTQYF. In DNA form, the CDR3 reads TGTGCCAGCAGTGAAGAGGGGGGGCGCTTAGATACGCAGTATTTT.

This clone was seen only once. The chain employs TRBV6-1 and TRBJ2-4; the D is unclear. Trimming cost V 2 bases and J 0 bases, with 8 bases left between them. CDR1 and CDR2 from the germline V gene are MNHNS and SASEGT. This CDR3 spans 15 amino acids. Written as DNA, the CDR3 is TGTGCCAGCAGTGAACCCGCGTTAGCCAAAAACATTCAGTACTTC. Translation gives CASSEPALAKNIQYF.

The table lists this clone with a few counts. The V and J genes are TRBV30 and TRBJ1-1, with D tentatively TRBD1 (6 bases). Germline V gene sequence: CDR1 GTSNPN, CDR2 SVGIG (reference sequence). This CDR3 is built from 12 residues. The V gene lost 3 bases and the J gene lost 1 base, with 6 bases spanning the gap. The CDR3 DNA follows: TGTGCCTGGAGGACAGGGAACACTGAAGCTTTCTTT. It is translated as CAWRTGNTEAFF.

The rearrangement links TRBV5-1 to TRBJ1-2; tentatively, D is TRBD1 (6 bases). V dropped 0 bases and J dropped 4 bases, with 7 bases sitting between them. CDR3 length equals 13 residues. The V gene's germline CDR1 is SGHRS and CDR2 YFSETQ. The DNA for the CDR3 is TGCGCCAGCAGCTTGGAGACAGGCTATGGCTACACCTTC. The encoded protein is CASSLETGYGYTF.

The chain recombines TRBV19 with TRBJ1-4; TRBD1 matches at 10 bases. Trimming took 8 bases from V and 1 from J; bases not matched to a gene: 1. The germline CDR1 and CDR2 sequences are LNHDA and SQIVND (reference sequence). CDR3 length: 14 residues. CDR3 amino acids: CASGQGVTNEKLFF. DNA for the CDR3: TGTGCCAGTGGACAGGGGGTAACTAATGAAAAACTGTTTTTT.

This sequence joins TRBV7-8 and TRBJ1-2, with a possible D match to TRBD1 (6 bases). CDR3 length: 14 amino acids. Per the germline V gene, CDR1 is SGHVS and CDR2 is FQNEAQ. Trimming left V 5 bases short and J 0 bases short, with 10 bases between. The CDR3 region has the DNA TGTGCCAGCAGCCGAGGACAGACTAACTATGGCTACACCTTC. Translating it yields CASSRGQTNYGYTF.

The chain couples TRBV5-4 to TRBJ2-1; no definite D call. In germline, CDR1 is SGHNT, CDR2 YYREEE (reference sequence). This CDR3 comprises 14 residues. Trimming shortened V by 4 bases and J by 0 bases, and 8 bases separated the two germline ends. The CDR3, as DNA: TGTGCCAGCAGCAACCCGAGCTCCTACAATGAGCAGTTCTTC. Amino acid sequence: CASSNPSSYNEQFF.

This clone has only one observation. The chain carries TRBV5-1 and TRBJ2-7; 8 bases fit TRBD2. The CDR3 has 14 residues. Unmatched junction bases numbered 7, after V lost 3 bases and J lost 5 bases. Germline lookup yields CDR1 SGHRS and CDR2 YFSETQ. The CDR3 DNA follows: TGCGCCAGCAGCTCGGGAGGGATGTTTGACGAGCAGTACTTC. Residues: CASSSGGMFDEQYF. The entire variable domain, with the rest obtained from reference TRBV5-1 and TRBJ2-7, is as follows: KAGVTQTPRYLIKTRGQQVTLSCSPISGHRSVSWYQQTPGQGLQFLFEYFSETQRNKGNFPGRFSGRQFSNSRSEMNVSTLELGDSALYLCASSSGGMFDEQYFGPGTRLTVT.

The rearrangement joins TRBV5-6 to TRBJ2-1; D gene uncertain. CDR3 size: 15 residues. The V end was cut by 0 bases, the J end by 5 bases, with 12 bases between. Germline V gene sequence: CDR1 SGHDT, CDR2 YYEEEE. The chain's CDR3 is CASSLGQIPDNEQFF. The DNA of the CDR3 is TGTGCCAGCAGCTTGGGGCAAATACCAGACAATGAGCAGTTCTTC.

The rearrangement joins TRBV9 to TRBJ2-5; 15 nucleotides line up with TRBD2. Unmatched junction bases numbered 7, after V lost 5 bases and J lost 5 bases. The CDR3 totals 16 residues. The germline V gene encodes CDR1 SGDLS and CDR2 YYNGEE. The CDR3 DNA reads as TGTGCCAGCAGTCTAGGACTAGCGGGAGGGCAGGAGACCCAGTACTTC. This codes for CASSLGLAGGQETQYF.

The gene calls are TRBV6-1 and TRBJ1-2; 9 bases map to TRBD1. Germline values: CDR1 MNHNS, CDR2 SASEGT. The CDR3 totals 14 residues. With V trimmed by 1 base and J by 6 bases, 3 bases remained unmatched. This CDR3 reads CASSEGTGGNGYTF. CDR3 nucleotides: TGTGCCAGCAGTGAAGGTACAGGGGGCAATGGCTACACCTTC.

The chain couples TRBV2 to TRBJ2-2; D gene uncertain. Per germline, CDR1 SNHLY and CDR2 FYNNEI. With 2 bases removed from V and 5 bases from J, the gap between germline ends came to 3 bases. The CDR3 loop spans 12 amino acids. The CDR3 protein is CASSELTGELFF. The CDR3 DNA reads TGTGCCAGCAGTGAACTAACCGGGGAGCTGTTTTTT.

This clone has only one observation. V usage is TRBV4-1 and J usage is TRBJ1-1, with D unresolved. Germline V gene data show CDR1 as MGHRA and CDR2 as YSYEKL. V dropped 0 bases and J dropped 8 bases, with 13 bases sitting between them. The CDR3 loop spans 14 amino acids. The DNA of the CDR3 is TGCGCCAGCAGCCAAGATCAGGCAGTCAACGAAGCTTTCTTT. The encoded protein is CASSQDQAVNEAFF.

The chain uses TRBV27 and TRBJ2-1; 7 bases agree with TRBD2. From germline, CDR1 is MNHEY and CDR2 SMNVEV (reference sequence). The V and J ends lost 5 bases and 0 bases, in that order; junction bases with no gene match: 22. The CDR3 runs 21 residues. CDR3 sequence (DNA): TGTGCCAGCAGTCCGACTACCGGGACTACACTTCCCGAAAGCTCCTACAATGAGCAGTTCTTC. It specifies CASSPTTGTTLPESSYNEQFF.